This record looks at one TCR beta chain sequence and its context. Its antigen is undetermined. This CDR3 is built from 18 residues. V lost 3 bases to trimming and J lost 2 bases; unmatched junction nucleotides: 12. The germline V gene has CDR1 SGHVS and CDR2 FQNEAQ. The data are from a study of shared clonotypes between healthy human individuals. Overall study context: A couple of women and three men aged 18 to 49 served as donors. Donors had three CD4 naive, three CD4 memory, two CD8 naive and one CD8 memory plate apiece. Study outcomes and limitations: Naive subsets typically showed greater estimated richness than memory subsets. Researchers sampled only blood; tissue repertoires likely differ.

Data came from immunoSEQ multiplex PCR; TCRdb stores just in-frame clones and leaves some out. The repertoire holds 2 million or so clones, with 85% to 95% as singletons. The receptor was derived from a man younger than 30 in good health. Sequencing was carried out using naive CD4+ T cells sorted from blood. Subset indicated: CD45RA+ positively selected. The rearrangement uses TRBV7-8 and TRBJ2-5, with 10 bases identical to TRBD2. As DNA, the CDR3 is TGTGCCAGCAGCTTCGCCCTAGCGGGAGCGGGGATTCAAGAGACCCAGTACTTC. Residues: CASSFALAGAGIQETQYF.